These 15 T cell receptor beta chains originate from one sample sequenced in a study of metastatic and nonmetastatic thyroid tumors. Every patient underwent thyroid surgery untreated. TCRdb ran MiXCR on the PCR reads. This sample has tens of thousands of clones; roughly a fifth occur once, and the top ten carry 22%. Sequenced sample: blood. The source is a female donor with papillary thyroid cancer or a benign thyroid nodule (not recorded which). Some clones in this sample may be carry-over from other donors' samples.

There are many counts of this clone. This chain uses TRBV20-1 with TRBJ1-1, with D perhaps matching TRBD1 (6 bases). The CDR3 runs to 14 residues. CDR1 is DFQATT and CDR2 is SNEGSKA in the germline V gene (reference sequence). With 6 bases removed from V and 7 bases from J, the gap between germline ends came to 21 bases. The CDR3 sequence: CSAKEGHGTNEAFF. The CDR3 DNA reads TGCAGTGCGAAAGAGGGACACGGGACCAATGAAGCTTTCTTT.

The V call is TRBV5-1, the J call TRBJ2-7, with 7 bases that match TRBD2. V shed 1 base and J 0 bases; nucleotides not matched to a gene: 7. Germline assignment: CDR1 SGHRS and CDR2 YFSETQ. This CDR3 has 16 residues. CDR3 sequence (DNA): TGCGCCAGCAGCTTGAAGTTGAGCGGGGTCTCCTACGAGCAGTACTTC. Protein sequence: CASSLKLSGVSYEQYF.

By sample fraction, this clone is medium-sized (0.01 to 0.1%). The CDR3 loop reads CASSLTGLQETQYF. The CDR3 nucleotides are TGTGCCAGCAGCTTAACCGGGCTACAGGAGACCCAGTACTTC. The gene calls are TRBV7-9 and TRBJ2-5; D ambiguous. Trimming cost V 2 bases and J 5 bases, with 12 bases left between them. CDR1 SEHNR and CDR2 FQNEAQ come from the germline V gene (reference sequence). The CDR3 consists of 14 residues.

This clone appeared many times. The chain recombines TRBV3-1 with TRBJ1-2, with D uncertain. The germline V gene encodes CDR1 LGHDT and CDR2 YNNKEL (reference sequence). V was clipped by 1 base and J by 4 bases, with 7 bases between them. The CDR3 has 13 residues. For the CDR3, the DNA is TGTGCCAGCAGCCAAGGTTATGTCTATGGCTACACCTTC. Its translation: CASSQGYVYGYTF.

CDR3 sequence: CAWSVRIGELFF. CDR3 sequence (DNA): TGTGCCTGGAGTGTGAGGATCGGGGAGCTGTTTTTT. The chain joins TRBV30 to TRBJ2-2; D not certain. This CDR3 region has 12 residues. From germline, CDR1 is GTSNPN and CDR2 SVGIG (reference sequence). Trimming took 0 bases from V and 7 from J, leaving 6 bases between them.

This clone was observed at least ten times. In DNA, the CDR3 is TGTGCCAGCAGTCAACAGGGGGCCTACAATGAGCAGTTCTTC. Translated: CASSQQGAYNEQFF. The rearrangement links TRBV27 to TRBJ2-1, with 8 bases aligning to TRBD1. V lost 5 bases and J lost 2; bases outside the gene matches: 2. The germline V gene encodes CDR1 MNHEY and CDR2 SMNVEV (reference sequence). CDR3 length equals 14 residues.

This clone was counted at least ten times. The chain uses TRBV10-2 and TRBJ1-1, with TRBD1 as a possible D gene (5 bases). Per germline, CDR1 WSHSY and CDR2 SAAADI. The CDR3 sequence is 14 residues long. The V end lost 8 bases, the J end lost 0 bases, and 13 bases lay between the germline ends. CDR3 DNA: TGCGCCAGCCGACCAGGGCAGCTGAACACTGAAGCTTTCTTT. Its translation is CASRPGQLNTEAFF.

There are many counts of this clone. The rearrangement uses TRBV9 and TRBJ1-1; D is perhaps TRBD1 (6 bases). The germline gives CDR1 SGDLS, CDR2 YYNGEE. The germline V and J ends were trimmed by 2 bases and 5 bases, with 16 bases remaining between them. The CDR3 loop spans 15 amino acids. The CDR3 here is CASSVFAGVNTEAFF. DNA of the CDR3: TGTGCCAGCAGCGTTTTCGCAGGGGTAAATACTGAAGCTTTCTTT.

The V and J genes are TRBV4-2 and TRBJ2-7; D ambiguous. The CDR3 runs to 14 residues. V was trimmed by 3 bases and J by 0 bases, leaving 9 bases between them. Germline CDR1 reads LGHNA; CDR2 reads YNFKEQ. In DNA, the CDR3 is TGTGCCAGCAGCCAGGCCCTAAGCTCCTACGAGCAGTACTTC. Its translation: CASSQALSSYEQYF.

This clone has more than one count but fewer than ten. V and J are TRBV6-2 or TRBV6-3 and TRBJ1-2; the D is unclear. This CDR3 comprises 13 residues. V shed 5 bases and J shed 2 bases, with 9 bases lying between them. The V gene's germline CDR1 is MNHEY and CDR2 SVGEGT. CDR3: CASSPRRNYGYTF. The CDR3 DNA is TGTGCCAGCAGTCCTAGGCGGAACTATGGCTACACCTTC.

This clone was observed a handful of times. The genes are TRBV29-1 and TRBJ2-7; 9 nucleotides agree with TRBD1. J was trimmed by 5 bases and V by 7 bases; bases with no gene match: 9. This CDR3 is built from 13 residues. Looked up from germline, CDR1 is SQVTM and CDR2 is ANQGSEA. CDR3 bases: TGCAGCGCCCGGGACAGGGAACGCCACGAGCAGTACTTC. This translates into CSARDRERHEQYF.

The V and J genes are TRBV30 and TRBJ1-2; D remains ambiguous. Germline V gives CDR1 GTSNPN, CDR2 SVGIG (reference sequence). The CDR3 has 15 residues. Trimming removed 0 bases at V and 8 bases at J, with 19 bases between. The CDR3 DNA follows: TGTGCCTGGAGTGTACTGGGCTCCACGCGGAAGGGCTACACCTTC. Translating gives CAWSVLGSTRKGYTF.

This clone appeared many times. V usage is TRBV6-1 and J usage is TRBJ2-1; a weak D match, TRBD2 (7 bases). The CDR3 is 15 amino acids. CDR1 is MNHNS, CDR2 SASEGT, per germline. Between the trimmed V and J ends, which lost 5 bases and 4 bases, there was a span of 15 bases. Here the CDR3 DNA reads TGTGCCAGCAGTTCCCGGGGGGCCGAGTACAATGAGCAGTTCTTC. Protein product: CASSSRGAEYNEQFF.

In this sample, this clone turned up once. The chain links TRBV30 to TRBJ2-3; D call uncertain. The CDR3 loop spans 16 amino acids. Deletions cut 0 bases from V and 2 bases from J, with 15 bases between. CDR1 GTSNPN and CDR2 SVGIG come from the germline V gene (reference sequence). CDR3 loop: CAWSVSPLALTDTQYF. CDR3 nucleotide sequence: TGTGCCTGGAGTGTAAGCCCGCTTGCGCTCACAGATACGCAGTATTTT.

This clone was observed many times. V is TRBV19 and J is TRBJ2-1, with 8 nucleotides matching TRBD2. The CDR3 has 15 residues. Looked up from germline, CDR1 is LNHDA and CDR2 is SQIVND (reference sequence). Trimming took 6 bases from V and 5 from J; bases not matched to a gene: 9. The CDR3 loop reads CASRDTGLGHNEQFF. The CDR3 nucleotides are TGTGCCAGTAGAGACACGGGACTAGGGCACAATGAGCAGTTCTTC.